This TCR beta chain was sequenced during a study of identical twins. In germline, CDR1 is WSHSY, CDR2 SAAADI. This CDR3 is 14 amino acids long. V was shortened by 6 bases and J by 2 bases, with 11 bases between the two germline ends. TCRdb processed the 5' RACE reads anew with MiXCR; each CDR3 protein has one entry. The sample has some 500,000 distinct CDR3 sequences; just under 10% are singletons. This clonotype was recorded many times. The same sample was also used in a study of yellow fever vaccine responses in identical twins.

The specimen was PBMCs. The clonotype comes from a woman aged 18 to 35 in good health. This chain connects TRBV10-2 to TRBJ2-1; D possibly corresponds to TRBD1 (5 bases). The CDR3, as DNA: TGCGCCAGCAGAAAAGGGGAAGCCTACAATGAGCAGTTCTTC. Protein: CASRKGEAYNEQFF.